The T cell receptor (beta chain) under discussion was sequenced for a study of T cell changes during pregnancy in multiple sclerosis. Assay: immunoSEQ multiplex PCR; the TCRdb copy retains only in-frame clones and omits some. This sample has tens of thousands of clones, with about nine tenths found just once. Trimming cost V 3 bases and J 5 bases; bases outside gene matches: 4. The length of the CDR3 is 14 residues. Germline-derived CDR1 and CDR2 are MNHNS and SASEGT. This chain joins TRBV6-1 and TRBJ2-4, with 7 positions matching TRBD2. The sequence was obtained from a female donor in good health, enrolled as a control in a pregnancy study. The sequencing here drew on peripheral blood, taken in the third trimester of pregnancy. The CDR3 is CASSEASGENIQYF. DNA of the CDR3: TGTGCCAGCAGTGAGGCTAGCGGTGAAAACATTCAGTACTTC.